Below, one T cell receptor beta chain is given with its context. TCRdb re-analysed the RACE reads in MiXCR, keeping a single row per CDR3 protein. The data show 85,000 to 100,000 distinct CDR3 sequences, with roughly a tenth seen just once and approximately 3.3% held by the top ten. As to time point: pre-sensitization, week 0. Treatment here: therapeutic diphenylcyclopropenone sensitization with weekly scalp DPC. The donor pool consisted of alopecia patients aged 18 to 70 years, considered suitable for DPC. This sample is drawn from a study of human T cells and chemical hapten exposure. Study overall: Weekly administration of diphenylcyclopropenone to the scalp of patients continued throughout the approximately 26-week study. Patch testing placed 0.01% DPC on the upper back, with readings at 6 days.

V lost 1 base to trimming and J lost 3 bases; unmatched junction nucleotides: 7. This CDR3 contains 16 residues. Germline CDR1 reads SGHTA; CDR2 reads FQGNSA. This TCR came from a woman aged 55-70 years with alopecia areata. Some clones in this sample may be carry-over from other donors' samples. Material: whole blood, obtained in connection with sensitization to the hapten diphenylcyclopropenone (DPC). V usage is TRBV7-2 and J usage is TRBJ2-7, with 9 bases that match TRBD2. CDR3 residues: CASSLEGTSSFYEQYF. The CDR3 DNA is TGTGCCAGCAGCTTAGAAGGGACTAGCAGCTTCTACGAGCAGTACTTC.